The clone carrying this T cell receptor (beta chain) was counted a few times. What it binds is unknown. In TCRdb, the 5' RACE reads were re-called with MiXCR into one record per CDR3 protein. The profile covers some 46,000 distinct CDR3 sequences, with 6.1% appearing a single time and over 10% taken by the ten largest. The sample originates from a study of early T cells in non-severe SARS-CoV-2 infection. Broader study findings: Database matching using VDJdb favored anti-spike CD8 responses, with private and CD4 specificities left missing.

Trimming left V 4 bases short and J 11 bases short, with 8 bases between. The CDR3 contains 10 residues. Germline CDR1 MDHEN, CDR2 SYDVKM. This TCR derives from an adult who was a healthcare worker with PCR-confirmed SARS-CoV-2 infection or an uninfected control (not recorded which). The J gene is TRBJ2-5, the V gene TRBV28; D remains unclear. Sequencing was performed on whole blood. Here the CDR3 reads CASSSRHQYF. The CDR3 DNA reads TGTGCCAGCAGTTCACGACATCAGTACTTC.